These 28 T cell receptor beta chains share one sample of origin, sequenced in a study of CD4 T cells in relation to SARS-CoV-2 and coronaviruses. Antigens for these TCRs are unknown. Profiled with immunoSEQ multiplex PCR; TCRdb holds only in-frame clones, not every one. The repertoire holds about 20,000 clones, with roughly three quarters as singletons. CD4+ T cells from unexposed donors were obtained before the COVID-19 pandemic (2011-2018). The cells were cultured for approximately ten days before CD4+ T cells were isolated. Material: CD4+ T cells from PBMCs, cultured in vitro. These receptors all come from a human donor in good health.

V usage is TRBV5-5 and J usage is TRBJ2-5, with 13 bases identical to TRBD2. The germline CDR1 and CDR2 sequences are SGHKS and YYEKEE (reference sequence). Trimming removed 2 bases from V and 4 bases from J; junction bases left unmatched: 2. The CDR3 runs to 15 residues. The CDR3 bases are TGTGCCAGCAGCTTTGGACTAGCGGGAGCAGAGACCCAGTACTTC. Its translation is CASSFGLAGAETQYF.

The rearrangement joins TRBV19 to TRBJ1-5, with D possibly being TRBD1 (6 bases). The CDR3 is 16 residues long. Germline V gene lookup returns CDR1 LNHDA and CDR2 SQIVND (reference sequence). V gave up 3 bases and J gave up 6 bases, with 18 bases separating them. CDR3 amino acids: CASSIHRGTRSQPQHF. The CDR3 DNA reads TGTGCCAGTAGTATCCACCGGGGGACAAGAAGTCAGCCCCAGCATTTT.

The chain joins TRBV6-5 to TRBJ2-5, with D unclear. This CDR3 spans 15 amino acids. Germline V CDR1 and CDR2: MNHEY, SVGAGI. The V end lost 6 bases, the J end lost 1 base, and 15 bases lay between the germline ends. CDR3 in amino acids: CASRRLQIRQETQYF. The CDR3 DNA reads as TGTGCCAGCAGACGACTCCAGATACGCCAAGAGACCCAGTACTTC.

This rearrangement joins TRBV3-1 (or the pseudogene TRBV3-2) to TRBJ2-7, with 8 bases that match TRBD2. The V gene's germline CDR1 is LGHDT and CDR2 YNNKEL (reference sequence). V was clipped by 1 base and J by 10 bases; unmatched bases: 9. The CDR3 consists of 14 residues. This chain's CDR3 is CASSQVGGRTDQYF. For the CDR3, the DNA is TGTGCCAGCAGCCAAGTCGGCGGGAGGACCGATCAGTACTTC.

The J gene is TRBJ2-3, the V gene TRBV30; D unresolved. This CDR3 region has 13 residues. CDR1 and CDR2 (germline): GTSNPN, SVGIG (reference sequence). V was pared by 0 bases and J by 6 bases, with 10 bases between. The CDR3 sequence is CAWSVTSADTQYF. CDR3 nucleotides: TGTGCCTGGAGTGTTACCAGCGCGGATACGCAGTATTTT.

The CDR3 here is CASSLGRFAGGPYEQYF. The CDR3 DNA reads as TGTGCCAGCAGCCTTGGGCGTTTTGCGGGAGGGCCCTACGAGCAGTACTTC. The chain employs TRBV3-1 (or the pseudogene TRBV3-2) and TRBJ2-7, with 9 bases that match TRBD2. CDR1 LGHDT and CDR2 YNNKEL come from the germline V gene (reference sequence). There are 17 residues in the CDR3. J gave up 2 bases and V 4 bases, and 12 bases lay outside the gene matches.

V and J are TRBV5-4 and TRBJ2-3; 12 bases are shared with TRBD1. V was clipped by 0 bases and J by 5 bases; unmatched bases: 4. The CDR3 has 16 residues. Per germline, CDR1 SGHNT and CDR2 YYREEE (reference sequence). As DNA, the CDR3 is TGTGCCAGCAGCTTGGGGGGACAGGGGGCTGGAGATACGCAGTATTTT. It is translated as CASSLGGQGAGDTQYF. Variable domain in full (rest from reference TRBV5-4 and TRBJ2-3): ETGVTQSPTHLIKTRGQQVTLRCSSQSGHNTVSWYQQALGQGPQFIFQYYREEENGRGNFPPRFSGLQFPNYSSELNVNALELDDSALYLCASSLGGQGAGDTQYFGPGTRLTVL.

The gene calls are TRBV4-2 and TRBJ2-5; no clear D gene. This CDR3 is 15 amino acids long. V was pared by 7 bases and J by 2 bases, with 17 bases between. The germline gives CDR1 LGHNA, CDR2 YNFKEQ. The CDR3 coding sequence is TGTGCCAGCAACCTGCTCGCGGTCCGGCAAGAGACCCAGTACTTC. It is translated as CASNLLAVRQETQYF.

The V and J genes are TRBV20-1 and TRBJ1-1; the D gene is possibly TRBD1 (6 bases). This CDR3 is built from 9 residues. Germline values: CDR1 DFQATT, CDR2 SNEGSKA (reference sequence). The ends were cut back, 4 bases at V and 10 bases at J, with 7 bases in the middle. The CDR3: CSANRAAFF. The CDR3, as DNA: TGCAGTGCTAACAGGGCAGCTTTCTTT.

The rearrangement uses TRBV5-5 and TRBJ2-3; possibly TRBD1 for D (6 bases). The CDR3 spans 14 residues. V was shortened by 0 bases and J by 1 base, with 6 bases between the two germline ends. Looked up from germline, CDR1 is SGHKS and CDR2 is YYEKEE (reference sequence). Here the CDR3 DNA reads TGTGCCAGCAGCTTGGACAGGGGCACAGATACGCAGTATTTT. Its translation is CASSLDRGTDTQYF.

J is TRBJ2-1 and V is TRBV6-5, with 7 bases aligning to TRBD1. The germline V gene has CDR1 MNHEY and CDR2 SVGAGI. The CDR3 consists of 14 residues. Germline trimming cut 0 bases from V and 5 bases from J; bases unmatched to any gene: 1. The CDR3 nucleotides read TGTGCCAGCAGTTACTCGCAGGGGGACAATGAGCAGTTCTTC. Encoded protein: CASSYSQGDNEQFF.

This rearrangement joins TRBV6-5 to TRBJ2-3, with D hard to call. V lost 7 bases and J lost 1, with 9 bases in between. This CDR3 has 13 amino acids. Germline V gene sequence: CDR1 MNHEY, CDR2 SVGAGI. CDR3 protein: CASIFSRTDTQYF. The CDR3 DNA is TGTGCCAGCATTTTTAGTCGCACAGATACGCAGTATTTT.

V and J are TRBV6-1 and TRBJ2-7; 11 bases fit TRBD1. Germline V gene lookup returns CDR1 MNHNS and CDR2 SASEGT. This CDR3 has 16 residues. V shed 4 bases and J 2 bases; nucleotides not matched to a gene: 7. The CDR3 nucleotides read TGTGCCAGCAGTGTTTCTTGGGGACAGGGGGCCTACGAGCAGTACTTC. Amino acid sequence: CASSVSWGQGAYEQYF.

The V call is TRBV23-1, the J call TRBJ2-1; 9 bases align to TRBD1. TRBV23-1 is filed as an ORF, its function uncertain. After removal of 0 bases from V and 4 bases from J, the junction contained 7 bases not matched to a gene. The CDR3 consists of 17 residues. In DNA form, the CDR3 reads TGCGCCAGCAGTCAATCGACAGGGACAGGGCTTTACAATGAGCAGTTCTTC. Encoded protein: CASSQSTGTGLYNEQFF.

The CDR3 reads CSYDRNTEAFF. For the CDR3, the DNA is TGCAGCTACGACAGAAACACTGAAGCTTTCTTT. This chain uses TRBV29-1 with TRBJ1-1, with a tentative D call TRBD1 (5 bases). CDR3 size: 11 residues. The germline V gene encodes CDR1 SQVTM and CDR2 ANQGSEA. V shed 8 bases and J shed 2 bases, with 9 bases lying between them.

The chain uses TRBV24-1 and TRBJ1-3; D possibly corresponds to TRBD1 (5 bases). Trimming stripped 6 bases from V and 1 base from J, with 9 bases between. The germline V gene has CDR1 KGHDR and CDR2 SFDVKD. CDR3 size: 14 residues. In DNA form, the CDR3 reads TGTGCCACCAGTAGTGGGGCTTCTGGAAACACCATATATTTT. It is translated as CATSSGASGNTIYF.

This clone was seen only once. The V gene is TRBV5-1, the J gene TRBJ2-7; tentative D call: TRBD1 (6 bases). The CDR3 has 15 amino acids. From germline, CDR1 is SGHRS and CDR2 YFSETQ. Trimming shortened V by 0 bases and J by 4 bases, and 14 bases separated the two germline ends. The chain's CDR3 is CASSLVTGGSYEQYF. CDR3 bases: TGCGCCAGCAGCTTGGTGACAGGAGGTTCGTACGAGCAGTACTTC.

The V and J genes are TRBV30 and TRBJ1-6; weak D call: TRBD1 (5 bases). Germline V gene lookup returns CDR1 GTSNPN and CDR2 SVGIG (reference sequence). V was shortened by 2 bases and J by 7 bases, with 24 bases between the two germline ends. The CDR3 is 18 amino acids. The DNA of the CDR3 is TGTGCCTGGAGTTCTCTCTCCCGGCGGGGTGCAGGGAATTCACCCCTCCACTTT. Translated: CAWSSLSRRGAGNSPLHF.

This clone came up a few times. The chain combines TRBV5-1 with TRBJ1-1; TRBD1 matches at 11 bases. With 6 bases clipped from V and 8 bases from J, the junction kept 9 bases outside the gene matches. The germline V gene encodes CDR1 SGHRS and CDR2 YFSETQ. This CDR3 is built from 14 residues. The CDR3 is CASNPNGQGAEAFF. In nucleotides, the CDR3 is TGCGCCAGCAACCCGAACGGACAGGGGGCAGAAGCTTTCTTT. Combining the CDR3 with reference TRBV5-1 and TRBJ1-1 gives the whole variable domain KAGVTQTPRYLIKTRGQQVTLSCSPISGHRSVSWYQQTPGQGLQFLFEYFSETQRNKGNFPGRFSGRQFSNSRSEMNVSTLELGDSALYLCASNPNGQGAEAFFGQGTRLTVV.

This rearrangement joins TRBV11-2 to TRBJ2-2; D perhaps matches TRBD1 (5 bases). This CDR3 has 14 amino acids. V gave up 5 bases and J gave up 1 base, with 8 bases separating them. Germline CDR1 SGHAT, CDR2 FQNNGV. The CDR3 is CASSDRGNTGELFF. The CDR3 DNA reads as TGTGCCAGCAGCGATAGGGGGAACACCGGGGAGCTGTTTTTT.

Worth noting for this clone: Other DNA sequences in the same sample also yield this CDR3. This chain uses TRBV12-3 or TRBV12-4 with TRBJ2-7; D remains unclear. The CDR3 has 11 amino acids. V shed 1 base and J shed 3 bases, with 1 base lying between them. This CDR3 reads CASSLGYEQYF. CDR3 coding DNA: TGTGCCAGCAGTTTAGGCTACGAGCAGTACTTC.

V is TRBV6-5 and J is TRBJ1-2; the match to TRBD1 covers 12 bases. The V gene end was trimmed by 7 bases and the J gene end by 8 bases; junction bases not matched to a gene: 8. This CDR3 is built from 14 residues. Germline lookup yields CDR1 MNHEY and CDR2 SVGAGI. This CDR3 reads CASMEGQGAPGYTF. The CDR3 DNA is TGTGCCAGCATGGAGGGACAGGGGGCGCCCGGCTACACCTTC.

This clone is large (0.1 to 1%). The sample holds other DNA sequences that translate to the same CDR3. The rearrangement links TRBV3-1 (or the pseudogene TRBV3-2) to TRBJ2-1, with a tentative D call TRBD2 (5 bases). This CDR3 contains 13 residues. The germline CDR1 and CDR2 sequences are LGHDT and YNNKEL (reference sequence). With 6 bases removed from V and 0 bases from J, the gap between germline ends came to 6 bases. The CDR3 region has the DNA TGTGCCAGCAGAGGACTCTCCTACAATGAGCAGTTCTTC. It yields the protein CASRGLSYNEQFF.

J is TRBJ1-4 and V is TRBV2; 7 nucleotides align to TRBD1. This CDR3 spans 15 amino acids. The trim removed 4 bases at V and 8 bases at J, leaving 10 bases unmatched. CDR1 and CDR2 (germline): SNHLY, FYNNEI. The DNA of the CDR3 is TGTGCCAGCAGTGTGGGGACAGCGAAAGGGGAAAAACTGTTTTTT. This sequence encodes CASSVGTAKGEKLFF.

The sample holds a few counts of this clone. The chain recombines TRBV19 with TRBJ1-1; 7 bases line up with TRBD1. Unmatched junction bases numbered 1, after V lost 3 bases and J lost 3 bases. CDR1 is LNHDA, CDR2 SQIVND, per germline (reference sequence). There are 13 residues in the CDR3. CDR3: CASSITGDTEAFF. The CDR3 coding sequence is TGTGCCAGTAGTATCACAGGGGACACTGAAGCTTTCTTT.

This clone has just one count. The chain uses TRBV19 and TRBJ2-2, with unresolved D. V shed 3 bases and J shed 3 bases, with 8 bases lying between them. The CDR3 covers 14 residues. Germline lookup yields CDR1 LNHDA and CDR2 SQIVND (reference sequence). DNA for the CDR3: TGTGCCAGTAGTATGGCGACCTACACCGGGGAGCTGTTTTTT. Translated: CASSMATYTGELFF.

V usage is TRBV19 and J usage is TRBJ2-5; TRBD1 matches at 10 bases. This CDR3 has 14 residues. Germline CDR1 LNHDA, CDR2 SQIVND (reference sequence). Unmatched junction bases numbered 1, after V lost 5 bases and J lost 1 base. This chain's CDR3 is CASSDRGLQETQYF. DNA for the CDR3: TGTGCCAGTAGTGACAGGGGGCTCCAAGAGACCCAGTACTTC.

The chain recombines TRBV11-2 with TRBJ2-7; D is undetermined. CDR1 and CDR2 (germline): SGHAT, FQNNGV. V was cut by 0 bases and J by 8 bases, with 5 bases left in between. This CDR3 has 11 residues. Written as DNA, the CDR3 is TGTGCCAGCAGCTTAGACAGTCAGCAGTACTTC. The encoded protein is CASSLDSQQYF.